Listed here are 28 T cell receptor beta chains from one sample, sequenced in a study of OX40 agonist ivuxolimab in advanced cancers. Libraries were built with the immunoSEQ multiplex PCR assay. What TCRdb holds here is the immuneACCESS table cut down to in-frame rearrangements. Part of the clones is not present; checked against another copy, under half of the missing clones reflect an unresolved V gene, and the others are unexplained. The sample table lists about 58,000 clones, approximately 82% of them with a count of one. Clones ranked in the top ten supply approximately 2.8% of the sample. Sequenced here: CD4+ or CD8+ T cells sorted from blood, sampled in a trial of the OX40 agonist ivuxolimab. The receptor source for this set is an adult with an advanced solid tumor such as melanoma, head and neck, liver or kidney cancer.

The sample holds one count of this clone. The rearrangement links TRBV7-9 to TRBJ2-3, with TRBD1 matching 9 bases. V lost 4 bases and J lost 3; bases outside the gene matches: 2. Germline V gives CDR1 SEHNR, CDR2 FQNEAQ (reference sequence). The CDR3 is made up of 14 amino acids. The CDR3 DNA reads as TGTGCCAGCAGCTCAGACAGGGGGACAGATACGCAGTATTTT. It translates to CASSSDRGTDTQYF.

Here the CDR3 reads CASSGEPSNQPQHF. DNA of the CDR3: TGTGCCAGCTCTGGGGAGCCCAGCAATCAGCCCCAGCATTTT. This chain connects TRBV18 to TRBJ1-5; no clear D gene. Germline CDR1 KGHSH, CDR2 LQKENI. Trimming took off 6 bases at V and 1 base at J, with 10 bases between the two ends. This CDR3 comprises 14 residues.

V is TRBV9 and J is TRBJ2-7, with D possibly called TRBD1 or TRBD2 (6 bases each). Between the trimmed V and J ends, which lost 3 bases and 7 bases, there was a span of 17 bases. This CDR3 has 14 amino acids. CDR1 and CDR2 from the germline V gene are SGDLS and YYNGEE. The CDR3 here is CASSADRGLGEQYF. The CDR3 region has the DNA TGTGCCAGCAGCGCTGACCGGGGGCTGGGGGAGCAGTACTTC.

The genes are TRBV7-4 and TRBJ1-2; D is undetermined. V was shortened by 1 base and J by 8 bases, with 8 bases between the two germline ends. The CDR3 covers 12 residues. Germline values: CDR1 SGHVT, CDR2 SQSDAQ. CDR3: CASSLGGLGYTF. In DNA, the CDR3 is TGTGCCAGCAGCTTAGGAGGGCTCGGCTACACCTTC. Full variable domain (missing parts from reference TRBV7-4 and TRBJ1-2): GAGVSQSPRYKVAKRGRDVALRCDSISGHVTLYWYRQTLGQGSEVLTYSQSDAQRDKSGRPSGRFSAERPERSVSTLKIQRTEQGDSAVYLCASSLGGLGYTFGSGTRLTVV.

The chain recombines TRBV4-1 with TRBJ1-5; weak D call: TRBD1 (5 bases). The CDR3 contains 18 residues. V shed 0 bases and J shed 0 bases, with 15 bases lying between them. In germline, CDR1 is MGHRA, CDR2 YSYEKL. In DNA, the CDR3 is TGCGCCAGCAGCCAAGATTACCCGGGACGGGATAGCAATCAGCCCCAGCATTTT. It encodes CASSQDYPGRDSNQPQHF.

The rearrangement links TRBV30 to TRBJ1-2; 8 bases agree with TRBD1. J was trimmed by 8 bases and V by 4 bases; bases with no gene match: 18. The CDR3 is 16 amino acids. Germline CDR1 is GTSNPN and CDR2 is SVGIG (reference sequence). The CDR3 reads CAWTALDRGTRGGYTF. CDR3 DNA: TGTGCCTGGACCGCCCTAGACAGGGGAACTCGGGGAGGCTACACCTTC.

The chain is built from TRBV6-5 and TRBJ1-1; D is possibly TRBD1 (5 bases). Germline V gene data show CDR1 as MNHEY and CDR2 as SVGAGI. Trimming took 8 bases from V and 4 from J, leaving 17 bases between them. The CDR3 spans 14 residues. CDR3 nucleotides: TGTGCCAGCTTTGCTGAGGGCAGGGCCACTGAAGCTTTCTTT. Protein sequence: CASFAEGRATEAFF.

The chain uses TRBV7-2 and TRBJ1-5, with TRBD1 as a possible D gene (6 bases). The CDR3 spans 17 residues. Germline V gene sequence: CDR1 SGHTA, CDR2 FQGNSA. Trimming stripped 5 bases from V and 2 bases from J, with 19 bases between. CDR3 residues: CASSPSGQLGGNQPQHF. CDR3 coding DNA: TGTGCCAGCAGCCCCTCTGGACAGTTAGGCGGCAATCAGCCCCAGCATTTT.

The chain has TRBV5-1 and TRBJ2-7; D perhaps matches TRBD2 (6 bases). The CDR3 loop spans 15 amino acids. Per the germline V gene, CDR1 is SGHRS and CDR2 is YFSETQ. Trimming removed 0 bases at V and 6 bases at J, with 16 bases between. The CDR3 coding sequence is TGCGCCAGCAGCTTGGTTTTCGCTGGGGGGAGCGAGCAGTACTTC. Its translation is CASSLVFAGGSEQYF. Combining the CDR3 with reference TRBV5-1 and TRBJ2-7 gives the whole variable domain KAGVTQTPRYLIKTRGQQVTLSCSPISGHRSVSWYQQTPGQGLQFLFEYFSETQRNKGNFPGRFSGRQFSNSRSEMNVSTLELGDSALYLCASSLVFAGGSEQYFGPGTRLTVT.

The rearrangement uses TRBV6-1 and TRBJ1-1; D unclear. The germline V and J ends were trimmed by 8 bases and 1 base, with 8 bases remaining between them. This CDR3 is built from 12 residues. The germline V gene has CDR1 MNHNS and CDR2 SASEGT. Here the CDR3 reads CASGLGNTEAFF. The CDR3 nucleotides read TGTGCCAGCGGATTGGGGAACACTGAAGCTTTCTTT.

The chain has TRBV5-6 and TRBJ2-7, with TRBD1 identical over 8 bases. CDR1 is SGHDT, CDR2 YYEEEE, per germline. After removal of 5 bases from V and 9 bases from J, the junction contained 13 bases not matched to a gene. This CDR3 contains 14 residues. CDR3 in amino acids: CASRGTGALRGQYF. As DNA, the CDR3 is TGTGCCAGCAGAGGGACAGGAGCCCTTCGGGGGCAGTACTTC.

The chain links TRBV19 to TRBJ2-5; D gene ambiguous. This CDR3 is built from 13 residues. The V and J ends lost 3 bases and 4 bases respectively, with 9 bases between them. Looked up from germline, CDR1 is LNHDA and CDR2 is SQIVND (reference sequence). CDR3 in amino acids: CASSMGMGETQYF. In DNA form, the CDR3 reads TGTGCCAGTAGTATGGGGATGGGAGAGACCCAGTACTTC.

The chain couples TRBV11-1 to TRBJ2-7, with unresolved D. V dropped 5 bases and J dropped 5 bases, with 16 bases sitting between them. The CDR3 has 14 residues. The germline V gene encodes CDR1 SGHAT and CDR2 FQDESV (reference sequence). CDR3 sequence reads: CASSLDPERNEQYF. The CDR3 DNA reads TGTGCCAGCAGCCTCGACCCCGAAAGGAACGAGCAGTACTTC. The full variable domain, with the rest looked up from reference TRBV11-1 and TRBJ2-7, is EAEVAQSPRYKITEKSQAVAFWCDPISGHATLYWYRQILGQGPELLVQFQDESVVDDSQLPKDRFSAERLKGVDSTLKIQPAELGDSAMYLCASSLDPERNEQYFGPGTRLTVT.

CDR3 DNA: TGCGCCAGCAGATTACAGGTAAACTCCTACGAGCAGTACTTC. It specifies CASRLQVNSYEQYF. V gene TRBV5-1 combines with J gene TRBJ2-7; D perhaps matches TRBD1 (5 bases). The CDR3 contains 14 residues. Germline assignment: CDR1 SGHRS and CDR2 YFSETQ. The V and J ends lost 5 bases and 0 bases respectively, with 12 bases between them.

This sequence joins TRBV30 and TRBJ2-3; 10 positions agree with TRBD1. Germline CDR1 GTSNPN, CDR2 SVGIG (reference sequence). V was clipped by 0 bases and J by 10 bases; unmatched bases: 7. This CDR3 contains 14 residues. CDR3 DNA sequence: TGTGCCTGGAGTGTCGGGACAGGGGATGTGGCGCAGTATTTT. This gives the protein CAWSVGTGDVAQYF.

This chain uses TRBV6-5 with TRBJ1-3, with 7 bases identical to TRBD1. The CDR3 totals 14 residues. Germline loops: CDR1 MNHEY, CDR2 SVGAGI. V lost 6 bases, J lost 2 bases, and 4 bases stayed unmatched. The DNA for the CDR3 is TGTGCCAGCAGCGCTACAGGGGCTGGAAACACCATATATTTT. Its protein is CASSATGAGNTIYF.

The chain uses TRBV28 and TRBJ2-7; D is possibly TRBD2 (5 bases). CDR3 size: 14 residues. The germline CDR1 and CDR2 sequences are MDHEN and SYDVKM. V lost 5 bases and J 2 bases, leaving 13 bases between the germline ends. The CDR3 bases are TGTGCCAGCAGTGGGAGCAGCGTTACCTACGAGCAGTACTTC. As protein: CASSGSSVTYEQYF.

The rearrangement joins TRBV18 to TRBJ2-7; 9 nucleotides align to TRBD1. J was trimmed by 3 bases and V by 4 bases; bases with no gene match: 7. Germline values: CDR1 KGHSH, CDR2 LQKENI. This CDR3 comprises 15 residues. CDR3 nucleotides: TGTGCCAGCTCACGTGACCGGGACAGGGTCTACGAGCAGTACTTC. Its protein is CASSRDRDRVYEQYF. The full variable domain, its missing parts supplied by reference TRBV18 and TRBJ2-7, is NAGVMQNPRHLVRRRGQEARLRCSPMKGHSHVYWYRQLPEEGLKFMVYLQKENIIDESGMPKERFSAEFPKEGPSILRIQQVVRGDSAAYFCASSRDRDRVYEQYFGPGTRLTVT.

CDR3 bases: TGTGCCAGCAGCAAAGTCCGGCCGGGACTAGCGGGGGGTACGCAGTATTTT. It translates to CASSKVRPGLAGGTQYF. J is TRBJ2-3 and V is TRBV21-1; TRBD2, the table's D call, lacks a check against the DNA. TRBV21-1 is termed a pseudogene. The CDR3 loop spans 17 amino acids.

The CDR3 DNA reads as TGTGCCAGCAGCGTAGGAGGGACCCCCGGGGAGCTGTTTTTT. Its protein is CASSVGGTPGELFF. The chain links TRBV9 to TRBJ2-2; D is perhaps TRBD1 or TRBD2 (5 bases each). Germline loops: CDR1 SGDLS, CDR2 YYNGEE. The CDR3 loop spans 14 amino acids. V shed 0 bases and J shed 6 bases, with 9 bases lying between them.

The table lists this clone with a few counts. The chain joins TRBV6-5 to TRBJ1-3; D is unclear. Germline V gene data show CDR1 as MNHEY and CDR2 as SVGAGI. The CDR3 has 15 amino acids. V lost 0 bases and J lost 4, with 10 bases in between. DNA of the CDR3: TGTGCCAGCAGTTACTCGCTCGGTCGGGGAAACACCATATATTTT. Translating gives CASSYSLGRGNTIYF.

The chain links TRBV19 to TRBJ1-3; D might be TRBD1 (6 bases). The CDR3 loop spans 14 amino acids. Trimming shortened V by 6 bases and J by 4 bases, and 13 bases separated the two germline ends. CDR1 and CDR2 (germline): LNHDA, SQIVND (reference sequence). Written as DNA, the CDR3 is TGTGCCAGTAGAGATACAGGGAACGGAAACACCATATATTTT. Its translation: CASRDTGNGNTIYF.

Here the CDR3 reads CASSSGGGRRNSPLHF. The CDR3, as DNA: TGTGCCAGCAGTTCCGGAGGTGGGAGGCGTAATTCACCCCTCCACTTT. The rearrangement links TRBV27 to TRBJ1-6; D is unclear. The V end lost 4 bases, the J end lost 6 bases, and 16 bases lay between the germline ends. This CDR3 spans 16 amino acids. Germline CDR1 is MNHEY and CDR2 is SMNVEV (reference sequence).

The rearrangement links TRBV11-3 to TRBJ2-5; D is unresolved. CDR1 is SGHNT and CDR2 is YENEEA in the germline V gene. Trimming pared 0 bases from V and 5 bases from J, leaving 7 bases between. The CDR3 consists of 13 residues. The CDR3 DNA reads TGTGCCAGCAGCTTAGAAGGCAGGGAGACCCAGTACTTC. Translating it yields CASSLEGRETQYF.

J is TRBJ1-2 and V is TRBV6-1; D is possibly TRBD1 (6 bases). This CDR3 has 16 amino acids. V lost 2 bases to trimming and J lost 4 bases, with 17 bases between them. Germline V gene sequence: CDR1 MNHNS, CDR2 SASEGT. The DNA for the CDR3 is TGTGCCAGCAGTGAAATGGGACAAACTATAAGCTATGGCTACACCTTC. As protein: CASSEMGQTISYGYTF.

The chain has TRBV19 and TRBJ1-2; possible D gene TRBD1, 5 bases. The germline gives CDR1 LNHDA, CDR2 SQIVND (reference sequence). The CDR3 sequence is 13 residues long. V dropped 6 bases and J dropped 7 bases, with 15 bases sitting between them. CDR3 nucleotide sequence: TGTGCCAGTAGCCCCCGGCAGGGTGGTGGCTACACCTTC. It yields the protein CASSPRQGGGYTF.

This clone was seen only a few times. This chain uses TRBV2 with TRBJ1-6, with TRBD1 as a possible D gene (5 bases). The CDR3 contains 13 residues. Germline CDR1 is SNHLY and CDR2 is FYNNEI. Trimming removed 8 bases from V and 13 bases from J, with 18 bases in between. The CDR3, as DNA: TGTGCCAGCTCCCTGCAGGGCGTTGGTCCCCTCCACTTT. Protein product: CASSLQGVGPLHF. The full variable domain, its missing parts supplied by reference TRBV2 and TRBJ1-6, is EPEVTQTPSHQVTQMGQEVILRCVPISNHLYFYWYRQILGQKVEFLVSFYNNEISEKSEIFDDQFSVERPDGSNFTLKIRSTKLEDSAMYFCASSLQGVGPLHFGNGTRLTVT.

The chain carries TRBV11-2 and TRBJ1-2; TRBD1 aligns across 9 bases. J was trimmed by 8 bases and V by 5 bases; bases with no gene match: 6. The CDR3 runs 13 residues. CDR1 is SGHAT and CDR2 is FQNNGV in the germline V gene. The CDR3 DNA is TGTGCCAGCAGCCGGACAGGGGCTAGGGGCTACACCTTC. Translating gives CASSRTGARGYTF.